This record looks at one T cell receptor beta chain sequence and its context. The data stem from a study of T cell responses to AZD1222 COVID-19 vaccine. TCRdb's table, derived via immunoSEQ multiplex PCR, lists solely in-frame clones and lacks some. The sample has over 65,000 clones, more than 70% seen once; the top ten hold 5.3%. Trimming cost V 6 bases and J 0 bases, with 17 bases left between them. Germline V lookup: CDR1 GTSNPN, CDR2 SVGIG (reference sequence). The CDR3 is made up of 15 amino acids. Specimen: peripheral blood, collected 28 days after the second AZD1222 dose. The TCR sequence derives from an adult who received the AZD1222 COVID-19 vaccine. The V gene is TRBV30, the J gene TRBJ1-1; D may be TRBD1 (5 bases). The DNA of the CDR3 is TGTGCCTGTAGGGGCGGTCTGTACATGAACACTGAAGCTTTCTTT. Protein product: CACRGGLYMNTEAFF.